This T cell receptor beta chain comes out of a study of cytomegalovirus exposure and HLA in healthy donors (dated by TCRdb to 2017 to 2019). Regarding the complete study: An earlier analysis of approximately 640 of the donors reported about 250 Gb of sequence data and around 110 million unique TCR beta sequences from 150 million to 200 million T cells. Donor age, sex, ethnicity and CMV serostatus were compiled together with the repertoire data. HLA typing included class I and class II loci at four-digit resolution. About five DR-DQ haplotypes were handled as single units for association and clustering because linkage in the cohort was strong. The number of typed donors differed by locus: 629-630 for A, B, C, DRB1 and DQB1; 500 to 550 for DQA1; around 610 for DPA1; and 450 to 480 for DPB1. Approximately 330 gigabases of sequencing data and 70 million to 100 million unique TCR sequences made up an early release that covered around 640 HLA-typed donors. Using immunosequencing, the study profiled T cell repertoires from approximately 700 subjects and related those repertoires to cytomegalovirus serostatus. On average, around 240,000 unique TCR beta nucleotide sequences were sequenced per donor among 398 genotyped donors of the cohort, with about 19% of those sequences being non-productive. Rather than using new phenotypic data, the later analysis identified candidate immune exposures from TCR beta sequences and from how often those sequences occurred across donors. In an earlier analysis of 587 of the donors, high-throughput TCR beta sequencing was used to judge whether each TCR beta V gene segment behaved as functional or pseudogenic. High-throughput TCR immunosequencing, statistical association of individual TCRs with disease status, and machine learning were combined to predict cytomegalovirus infection status. To study patterns of TCR occurrence, a later analysis re-analyzed previously published TCR beta repertoires from 650 to 750 donors and added high-resolution HLA genotyping. The genetic ancestry cluster associated with self-reported Caucasian donors included 81% of the 300 to 450 genotyped donors. All discovery cohort repertoires had been generated on a single sequencing platform. The study aimed to test whether cataloging public T cell receptors could reveal signatures of past pathogen exposure. A separate validation cohort of about 110 different subjects was used in addition to the roughly 720-subject first cohort. A later genetic analysis used genome-wide SNP genotypes for about 55% of the 666 donors, treating that subset as a discovery cohort.

The junction shows trimming of 0 bases on V and 5 bases on J, and the gene matches do not reach 5 bases of it. According to the germline V gene, CDR1 reads SGHRS and CDR2 reads YFSETQ. From its cysteine to its phenylalanine, the CDR3 spans 15 amino acids. Only CDR3 DNA remains: 45 bases, in frame from the first base. Libraries were prepared through the immunoSEQ multiplex PCR assay. For the multiplex PCR, a mixture combining 60 forward primers for TCR Vbeta segments and 13 reverse primers for TCR Jbeta segments was used. Amplification of the CDR3 region of rearranged TCR beta genes was performed with a multiplex PCR assay on genomic DNA. On the Illumina HiSeq System, the amplified TCR beta libraries were sequenced as 87-base-pair reads. The source study handled its data this way. A later analysis counted approximately 76 million unique TCR beta chains across the 650 to 800 repertoires, and some 11 million of these chains were shared by at least two donors. A nearest-neighbor algorithm error-corrected the raw reads and collapsed the reads into unique sequences, merging closely related sequences to remove PCR and sequencing errors. Alignment of CDR3 sequences to IMGT reference sequences was used to assign V, D and J gene segments. For a sequence to be retained, at least a six-nucleotide match to both a V gene segment and a J gene segment was required. Rearrangements were called productive when the CDR3 lacked stop codons and stayed in frame with V and J; all others were non-productive. Following IMGT convention, CDR3 was defined as the stretch from the second conserved V-encoded cysteine up to the conserved J-encoded phenylalanine. The earlier analysis of about 620 of the donors excluded sequences that lacked an unambiguous match to a single V gene segment. An earlier analysis of 550 to 650 of the donors classified V segments as functional when productive rearrangements were above 56.7% and as segregating when the standard deviation between donors was above 5%. A statistical classification framework was built for diagnosing cytomegalovirus status from the catalog of TCR beta chain sequences. A later analysis assigned V and J genes by comparing TCR nucleotide sequences with IMGT/GENE-DB human TR gene sequences. The TCRdist pipeline was used in a later analysis to assign CDR3 sequences and most-parsimonious VDJ recombination scenarios. In a later analysis, every TCR beta chain was defined by the combination of its CDR3 amino acid sequence and its V-gene family, and reads without a unique V-gene family were dropped. In a later analysis, 450 to 600 highly shared, low-generation-probability nucleotide sequences were removed to address suspected cross-contamination and a sequencing artifact. A later analysis calculated a clonal expansion index for each public chain from normalized within-repertoire ranks of inferred template counts. In a later analysis, generation probabilities were computed using a VDJ recombination model fitted to out-of-frame rearrangements, and the results were checked against IGoR. In a later analysis, TCR-TCR, TCR-HLA and TCR-CMV co-occurrence was scored with hypergeometric tests, and a repertoire-size bias correction was applied to TCR pairs. In a later analysis, false discovery rates were estimated by permuting HLA or CMV assignments 20 times. In a later analysis, co-occurring TCRs were grouped with DBSCAN, and TCRdist sequence similarity was added when clustering was performed within HLA-allele-positive subsets. Repertoires with fewer than 30,000 or more than 120,000 public chains were left out of co-occurrence clustering, as were five repertoires with anomalous nucleotide sharing. TCRdb's version of the immuneACCESS table is confined to in-frame rearrangements and falls short of the full clone set. An unresolved V gene accounts for under half of the shortfall where checked; the remainder is of unknown origin. V and J calls and clone size come straight from that table; D and trimming were deduced from the DNA. The sample table records about 93,000 clones; roughly 79% of these occur just once. 0.55% to 0.65% of the sample is in the top ten clones.

A single count supports this clone. Its antigen is unknown. The record has no base qualities; no much larger clone is one base away. The cohort comprised around 690 healthy bone marrow donors. At the time of sampling, all cohort members were nominally healthy, though unrecorded immune exposures were likely present. The donor was CMV seronegative and was included in the group of under 450 seronegative cohort members. Each donor provided a peripheral blood sample, and peripheral blood mononuclear cells were used for TCR beta sequencing. The Qiagen DNeasy Blood Extraction Kit was used to extract genomic DNA from the blood cell samples. Points the paper makes about the study in general: A further reported finding was that TCR beta sequences accurately predicted the HLA-A and HLA-B alleles for most subjects in the first cohort. A cluster of highly shared sequence variants was judged likely to be a technical artifact of the sequencing pipeline. According to a later genetic analysis, donors in an Asian-associated ancestry cluster had fewer N-insertions in productive TCRs than the roughly 670-donor mean. In this cohort, only TCR beta chains were sequenced, and detectable features were limited by the absence of alpha or paired-chain data. Correlated functional status among segregating V segments might be attributable to linkage disequilibrium, but an unknown experimental factor could not be ruled out. A later analysis found that TCR association rates varied across HLA loci, with DRB1 alleles showing the most associated TCRs and HLA-C alleles the fewest. Three of the identified cytomegalovirus-associated TCR beta chains were confirmed in vitro to be specific for cytomegalovirus antigens. Presence/absence analyses assumed roughly uniform sequencing depth across donors, an assumption that may not hold. Because HLA typing was missing for some donors at each locus, association tests included only the typed subset. Several of the top co-occurrence clusters appeared to be linked to parvovirus B19, influenza, CMV and Epstein-Barr virus, according to a later analysis. When HLA alleles, especially DR and DQ, strongly co-occurred, attributing TCR associations to individual alleles was difficult. Because counts were too low, roughly 16 rarely observed V segments, including chromosome 9 orphons, were excluded from the earlier analysis of 587 of the donors. Most CMV-associated TCR beta chains appeared to be HLA-restricted in a later analysis, and the HLA associations seemed to be driven largely by CMV exposure. The study listed 170 or so TCR beta chains as associated with cytomegalovirus. A later analysis associated 15,000 or so TCR beta sequences with specific HLA alleles at a false discovery rate of 0.05. According to the authors, the approach could potentially be generalized to other disease states and immunological phenotypes. An earlier analysis of around 540 of the donors showed that most TCR beta V segments appeared in productive rearrangements either about 87% or about 30% of the time, which broadly matched IMGT annotations. The only immune exposure information available for the cohort was CMV serostatus. V-gene and J-gene trimming of TCR beta chains was associated with a missense DCLRE1C variant in a later genetic analysis, and the association was replicated in an independent cohort. Most TCR sequences were observed very rarely across donors, whereas some public TCRs were present in many individuals. The classifier was reported to diagnose cytomegalovirus status with high specificity and sensitivity in both the original and validation cohorts. Because the 87-base-pair reads could not distinguish some IMGT-functional V segments, including TRBV6-2 and TRBV6-3, those segments were excluded. In a later analysis, HLA-associated TCR beta chains showed more clonal expansion and lower generation probabilities than non-associated chains that were equally common.

The TCR originated in a man aged 25 to 40 in good health and CMV-seronegative. In this chain, TRBV5-1 is recombined with TRBJ1-2; 9 central nucleotides agree with TRBD1. Sequenced sample: PBMCs. CDR3 region: CASSLAVGQGYGYTF. At the DNA level, the sequence is TGCGCCAGCAGCTTGGCCGTGGGACAGGGATATGGCTACACCTTC.